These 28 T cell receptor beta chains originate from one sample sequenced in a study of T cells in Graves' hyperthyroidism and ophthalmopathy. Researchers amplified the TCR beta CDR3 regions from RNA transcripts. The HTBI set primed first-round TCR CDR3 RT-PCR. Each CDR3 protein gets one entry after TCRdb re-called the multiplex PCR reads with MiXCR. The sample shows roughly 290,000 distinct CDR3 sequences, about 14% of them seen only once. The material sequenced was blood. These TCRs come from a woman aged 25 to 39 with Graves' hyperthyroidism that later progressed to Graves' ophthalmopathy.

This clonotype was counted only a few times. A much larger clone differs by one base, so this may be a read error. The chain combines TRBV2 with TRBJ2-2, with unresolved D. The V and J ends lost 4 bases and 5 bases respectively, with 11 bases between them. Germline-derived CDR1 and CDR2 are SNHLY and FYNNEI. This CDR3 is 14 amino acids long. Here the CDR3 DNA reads TGTGCCAGCAGTGGCCGGCTAGAGACCGGGGAGCTGTTTTTT. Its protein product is CASSGRLETGELFF.

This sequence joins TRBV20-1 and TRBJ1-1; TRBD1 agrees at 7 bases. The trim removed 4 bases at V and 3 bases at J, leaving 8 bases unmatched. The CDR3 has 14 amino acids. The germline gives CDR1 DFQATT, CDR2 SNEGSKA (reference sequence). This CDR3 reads CSATKPGQYTEAFF. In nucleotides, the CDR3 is TGCAGTGCTACTAAACCGGGACAGTACACTGAAGCTTTCTTT.

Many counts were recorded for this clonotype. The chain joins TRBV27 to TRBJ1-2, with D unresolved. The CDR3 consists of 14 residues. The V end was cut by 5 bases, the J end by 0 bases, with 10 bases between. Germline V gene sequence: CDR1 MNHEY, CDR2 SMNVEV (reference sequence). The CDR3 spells CASSPQPSNYGYTF. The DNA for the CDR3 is TGTGCCAGCAGTCCCCAGCCCTCTAACTATGGCTACACCTTC.

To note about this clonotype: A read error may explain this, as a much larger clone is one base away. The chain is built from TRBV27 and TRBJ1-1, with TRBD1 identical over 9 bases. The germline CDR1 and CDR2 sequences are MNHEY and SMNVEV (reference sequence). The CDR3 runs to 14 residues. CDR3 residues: CTSSRDREFPEAFF. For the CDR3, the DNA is TGTACCAGCAGTAGGGACAGGGAGTTTCCTGAAGCTTTCTTT.

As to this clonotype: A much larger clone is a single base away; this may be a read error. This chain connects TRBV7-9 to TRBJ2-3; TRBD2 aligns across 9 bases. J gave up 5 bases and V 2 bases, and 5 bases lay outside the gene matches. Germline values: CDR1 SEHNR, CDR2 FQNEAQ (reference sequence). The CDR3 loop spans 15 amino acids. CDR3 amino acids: CASSLISGGKDTQYF. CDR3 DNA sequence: TGTGCCAGCAGCTTAATTAGCGGGGGCAAAGATACGCAGTATTTT.

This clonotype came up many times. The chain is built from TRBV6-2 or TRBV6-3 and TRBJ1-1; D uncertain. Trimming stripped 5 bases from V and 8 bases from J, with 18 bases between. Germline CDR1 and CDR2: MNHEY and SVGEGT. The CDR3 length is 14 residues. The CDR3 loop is CASSLLPWLREAFF. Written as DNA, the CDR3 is TGTGCCAGCAGTCTCCTCCCCTGGTTAAGGGAAGCTTTCTTT.

CDR3 amino acids: CASSAPSGGTNTGELFF. DNA for the CDR3: TGTGCCAGCAGTGCCCCCTCCGGGGGGACGAACACCGGGGAGCTGTTTTTT. V usage is TRBV25-1 and J usage is TRBJ2-2; TRBD2 matches 7 bases. CDR1 is MGHDK, CDR2 SYGVNS, per germline. The CDR3 is made up of 17 amino acids. Trimming removed 4 bases from V and 0 bases from J; junction bases left unmatched: 8.

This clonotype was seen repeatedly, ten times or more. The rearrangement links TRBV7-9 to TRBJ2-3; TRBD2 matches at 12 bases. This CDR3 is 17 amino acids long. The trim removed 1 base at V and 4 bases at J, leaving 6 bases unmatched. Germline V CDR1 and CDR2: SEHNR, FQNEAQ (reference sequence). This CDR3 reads CASSLGTSGTTPDTQYF. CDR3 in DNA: TGTGCCAGCAGCTTAGGGACTAGCGGGACTACCCCAGATACGCAGTATTTT.

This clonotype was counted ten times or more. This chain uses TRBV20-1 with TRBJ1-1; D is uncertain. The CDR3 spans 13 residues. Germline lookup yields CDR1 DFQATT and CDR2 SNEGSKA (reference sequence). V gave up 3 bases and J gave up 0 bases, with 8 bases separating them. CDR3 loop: CSARRGLNTEAFF. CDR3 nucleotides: TGCAGTGCTAGGCGAGGGCTGAACACTGAAGCTTTCTTT.

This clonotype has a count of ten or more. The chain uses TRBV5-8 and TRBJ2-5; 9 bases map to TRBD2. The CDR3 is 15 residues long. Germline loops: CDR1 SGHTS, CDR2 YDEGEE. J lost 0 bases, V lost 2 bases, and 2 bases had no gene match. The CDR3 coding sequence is TGTGCCAGCAGCTTTAGGACTAGCGACCAAGAGACCCAGTACTTC. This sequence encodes CASSFRTSDQETQYF.

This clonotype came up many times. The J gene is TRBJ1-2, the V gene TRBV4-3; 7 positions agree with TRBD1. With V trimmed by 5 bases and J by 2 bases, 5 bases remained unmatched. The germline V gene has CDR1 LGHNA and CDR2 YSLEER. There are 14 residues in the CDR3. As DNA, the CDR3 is TGCGCCAGCAGCTCCGGGACAGAGAACTATGGCTACACCTTC. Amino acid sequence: CASSSGTENYGYTF.

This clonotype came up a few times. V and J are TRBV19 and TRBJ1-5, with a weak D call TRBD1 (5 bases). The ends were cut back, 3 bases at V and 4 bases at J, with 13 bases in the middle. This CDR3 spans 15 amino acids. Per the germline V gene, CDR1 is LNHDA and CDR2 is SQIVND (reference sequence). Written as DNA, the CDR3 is TGTGCCAGTAGTATTGCGGGGGTGGGGAATCAGCCCCAGCATTTT. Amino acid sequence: CASSIAGVGNQPQHF.

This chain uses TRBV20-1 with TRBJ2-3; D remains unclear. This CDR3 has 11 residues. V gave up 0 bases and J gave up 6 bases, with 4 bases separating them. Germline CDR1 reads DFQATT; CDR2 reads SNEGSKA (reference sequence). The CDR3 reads CSAREVDTQYF. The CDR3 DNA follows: TGCAGTGCTAGAGAGGTGGATACGCAGTATTTT.

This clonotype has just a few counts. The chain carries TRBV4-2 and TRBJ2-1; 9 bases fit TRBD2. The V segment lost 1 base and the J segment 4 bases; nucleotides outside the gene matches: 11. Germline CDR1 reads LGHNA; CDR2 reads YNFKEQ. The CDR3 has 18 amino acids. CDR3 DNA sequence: TGTGCCAGCAGCCAAGGCGTAGCGGGAGTGTTAGGGTACAATGAGCAGTTCTTC. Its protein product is CASSQGVAGVLGYNEQFF.

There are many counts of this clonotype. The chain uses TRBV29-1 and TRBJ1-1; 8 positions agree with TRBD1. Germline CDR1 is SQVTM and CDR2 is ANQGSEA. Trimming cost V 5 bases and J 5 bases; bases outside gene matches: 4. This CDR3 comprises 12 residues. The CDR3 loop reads CSVRQGYTEAFF. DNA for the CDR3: TGCAGCGTTAGACAGGGGTATACTGAAGCTTTCTTT.

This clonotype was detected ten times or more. Here the CDR3 DNA reads TGCAGTGCTAGAGATCGGGAAGCGAGCTCCTATAATTCACCCCTCCACTTT. Its protein product is CSARDREASSYNSPLHF. The rearrangement uses TRBV20-1 and TRBJ1-6; D not certain. Trimming took 0 bases from V and 0 from J, leaving 12 bases between them. The CDR3 is 17 residues long. CDR1 is DFQATT, CDR2 SNEGSKA, per germline (reference sequence).

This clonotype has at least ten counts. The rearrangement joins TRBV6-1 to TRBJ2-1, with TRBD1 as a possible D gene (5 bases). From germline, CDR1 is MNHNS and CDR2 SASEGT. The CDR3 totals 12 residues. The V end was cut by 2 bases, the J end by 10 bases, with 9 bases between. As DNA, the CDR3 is TGTGCCAGCAGTGAAAACTACAGGGAGCAGTTCTTC. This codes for CASSENYREQFF.

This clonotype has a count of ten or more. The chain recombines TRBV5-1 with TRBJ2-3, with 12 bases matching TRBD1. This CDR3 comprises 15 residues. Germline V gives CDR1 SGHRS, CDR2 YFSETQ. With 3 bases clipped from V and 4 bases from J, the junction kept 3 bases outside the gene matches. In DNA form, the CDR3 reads TGCGCCAGCAGCTCCGGGACAGGGGGCGCAGATACGCAGTATTTT. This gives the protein CASSSGTGGADTQYF.

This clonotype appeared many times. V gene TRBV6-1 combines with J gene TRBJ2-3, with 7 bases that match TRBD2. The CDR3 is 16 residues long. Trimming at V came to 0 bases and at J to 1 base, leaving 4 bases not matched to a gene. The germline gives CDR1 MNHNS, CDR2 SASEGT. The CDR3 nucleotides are TGTGCCAGCAGTGAAGCAGGGAGGGCCGGCACAGATACGCAGTATTTT. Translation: CASSEAGRAGTDTQYF.

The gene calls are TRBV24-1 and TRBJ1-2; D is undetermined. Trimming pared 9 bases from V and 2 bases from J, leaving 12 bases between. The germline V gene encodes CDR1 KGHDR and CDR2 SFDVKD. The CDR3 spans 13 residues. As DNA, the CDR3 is TGTGCCACCGCTGCCGGGGAGAACTATGGCTACACCTTC. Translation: CATAAGENYGYTF.

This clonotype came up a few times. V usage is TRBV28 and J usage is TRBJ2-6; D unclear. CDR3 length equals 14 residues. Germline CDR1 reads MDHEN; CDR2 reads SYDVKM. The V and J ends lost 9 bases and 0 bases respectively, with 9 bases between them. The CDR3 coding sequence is TGTGCCAGTGCGGTGAGCTCTGGGGCCAACGTCCTGACTTTC. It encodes CASAVSSGANVLTF.

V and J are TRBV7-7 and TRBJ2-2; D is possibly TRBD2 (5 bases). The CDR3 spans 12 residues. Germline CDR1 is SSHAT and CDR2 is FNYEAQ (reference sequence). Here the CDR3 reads CASEQNTGELFF. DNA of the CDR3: TGTGCTAGCGAACAGAACACCGGGGAGCTGTTTTTT.

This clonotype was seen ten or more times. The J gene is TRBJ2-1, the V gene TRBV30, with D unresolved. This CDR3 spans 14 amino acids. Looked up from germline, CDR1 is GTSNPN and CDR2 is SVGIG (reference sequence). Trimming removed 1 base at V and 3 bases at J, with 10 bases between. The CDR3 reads CAWSGNPNYNEQFF. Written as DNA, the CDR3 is TGTGCCTGGAGTGGGAACCCTAACTACAATGAGCAGTTCTTC.

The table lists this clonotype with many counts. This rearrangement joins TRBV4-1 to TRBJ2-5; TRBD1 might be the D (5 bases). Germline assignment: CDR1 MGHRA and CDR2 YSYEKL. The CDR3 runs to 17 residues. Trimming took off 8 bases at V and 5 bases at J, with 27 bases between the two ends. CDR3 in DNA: TGCGCCAGCCATGTATCTGGGTTAGCCAGGGCATCTGAGACCCAGTACTTC. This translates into CASHVSGLARASETQYF.

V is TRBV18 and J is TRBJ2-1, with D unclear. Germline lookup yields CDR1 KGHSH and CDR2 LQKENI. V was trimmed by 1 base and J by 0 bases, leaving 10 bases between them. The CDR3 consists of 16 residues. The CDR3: CASSPRVDSSYNEQFF. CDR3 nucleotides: TGTGCCAGCTCACCACGTGTTGATAGCTCCTACAATGAGCAGTTCTTC.

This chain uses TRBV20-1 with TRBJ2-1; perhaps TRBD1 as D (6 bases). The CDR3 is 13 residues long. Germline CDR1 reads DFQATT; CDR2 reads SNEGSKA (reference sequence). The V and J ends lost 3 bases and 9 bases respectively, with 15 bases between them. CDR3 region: CSARGAARAEQFF. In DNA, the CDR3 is TGCAGTGCTAGGGGGGCAGCGAGAGCTGAGCAGTTCTTC.

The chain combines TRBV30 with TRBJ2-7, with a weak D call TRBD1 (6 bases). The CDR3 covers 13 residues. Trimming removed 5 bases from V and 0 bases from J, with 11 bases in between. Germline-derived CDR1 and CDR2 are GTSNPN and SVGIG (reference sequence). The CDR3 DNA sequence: TGTGCCTGGGCTCAGGGGTTCTCCTACGAGCAGTACTTC. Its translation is CAWAQGFSYEQYF.

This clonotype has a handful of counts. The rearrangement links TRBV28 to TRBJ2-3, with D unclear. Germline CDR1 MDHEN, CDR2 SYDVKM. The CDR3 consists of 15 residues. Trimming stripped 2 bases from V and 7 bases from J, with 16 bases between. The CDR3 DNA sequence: TGTGCCAGCAGTTTAGGGCTACTCGTCAGTTATACGCAGTATTTT. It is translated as CASSLGLLVSYTQYF.